These 26 T cell receptor beta chains share one sample of origin, sequenced in a study of T cells in tuberculosis. Assay used: immunoSEQ multiplex PCR; TCRdb lists only in-frame clones, some missing. The data contain tens of thousands of clones, around 94% of them singletons. The time point is: new active TB diagnosis, blood taken before or within 7 days of starting treatment. The sequenced sample was PBMCs, obtained at tuberculosis diagnosis. The receptors come from an adult with tuberculosis.

The V gene is TRBV12-5, the J gene TRBJ2-7; TRBD2 matches 9 bases. This CDR3 has 17 amino acids. With V trimmed by 0 bases and J by 3 bases, 9 bases remained unmatched. Germline V gives CDR1 LGHNT, CDR2 FRNRAP. As DNA, the CDR3 is TGTGCTAGTGGTTTGGTACTGCGGGGGGGCGGTGTCTACGAGCAGTACTTC. This encodes CASGLVLRGGGVYEQYF.

The gene calls are TRBV19 and TRBJ2-2; TRBD2 agrees at 11 bases. The CDR3 spans 18 residues. Germline loops: CDR1 LNHDA, CDR2 SQIVND (reference sequence). Trimming cost V 7 bases and J 2 bases; bases outside gene matches: 12. The CDR3 DNA is TGTGCCAGTATCGGTAGGGCTAGCGGGGGGAAAAACACCGGGGAGCTGTTTTTT. Protein: CASIGRASGGKNTGELFF.

The genes are TRBV19 and TRBJ1-1; D is unclear. The CDR3 extends over 12 amino acids. Deletions cut 7 bases from V and 6 bases from J, with 12 bases between. Germline V CDR1 and CDR2: LNHDA, SQIVND (reference sequence). CDR3 sequence reads: CASMRVSAEAFF. CDR3 nucleotides: TGTGCCAGTATGAGGGTAAGCGCTGAAGCTTTCTTT.

The chain is built from TRBV12-5 and TRBJ2-7, with TRBD1 identical over 9 bases. Per germline, CDR1 LGHNT and CDR2 FRNRAP. The V gene end was trimmed by 6 bases and the J gene end by 3 bases; junction bases not matched to a gene: 6. The CDR3 loop spans 14 amino acids. The CDR3 nucleotides are TGTGCTAGTGGCCCGGGACAGGGAATCTACGAGCAGTACTTC. This sequence encodes CASGPGQGIYEQYF.

The chain links TRBV7-6 to TRBJ1-4; 10 bases align to TRBD1. Germline V gene sequence: CDR1 SGHVS, CDR2 FNYEAQ. This CDR3 is built from 16 residues. The V segment lost 1 base and the J segment 11 bases; nucleotides outside the gene matches: 10. CDR3 nucleotide sequence: TGTGCCAGCAGCTTAGATTCGGGACAGGGGTCGACTAAACTGTTTTTT. Translating it yields CASSLDSGQGSTKLFF.

This clone was picked up a small number of times. The genes are TRBV7-2 and TRBJ2-3; a possible D gene is TRBD1 (6 bases). The V gene's germline CDR1 is SGHTA and CDR2 FQGNSA. The CDR3 has 19 residues. V lost 4 bases and J lost 1, with 24 bases in between. The CDR3, as DNA: TGTGCCAGCAGCTCCCCGGGCGGACAGATACCAGCAGGCACAGATACGCAGTATTTT. It translates to CASSSPGGQIPAGTDTQYF. Variable domain in full (rest from reference TRBV7-2 and TRBJ2-3): GAGVSQSPSNKVTEKGKDVELRCDPISGHTALYWYRQSLGQGLEFLIYFQGNSAPDKSGLPSDRFSAERTGGSVSTLTIQRTQQEDSAVYLCASSSPGGQIPAGTDTQYFGPGTRLTVL.

The V and J genes are TRBV5-1 and TRBJ2-5; 15 nucleotides line up with TRBD2. From germline, CDR1 is SGHRS and CDR2 YFSETQ. V lost 7 bases, J lost 2 bases, and 6 bases stayed unmatched. CDR3 size: 16 residues. In DNA form, the CDR3 reads TGCGCCAGCTATCCAGGGACTAGCGGGGGGCAAGAGACCCAGTACTTC. This gives the protein CASYPGTSGGQETQYF.

The chain couples TRBV27 to TRBJ1-1, with 11 bases lining up with TRBD1. V was pared by 1 base and J by 5 bases, with 3 bases of the junction left unmatched. From germline, CDR1 is MNHEY and CDR2 SMNVEV (reference sequence). The CDR3 covers 15 residues. This chain's CDR3 is CASSLYGTGGTEAFF. The CDR3 region has the DNA TGTGCCAGCAGTTTATATGGGACAGGGGGAACTGAAGCTTTCTTT.

The CDR3 loop reads CASSRPRGGNTGELFF. CDR3 DNA sequence: TGTGCCAGCAGCCGCCCCCGCGGCGGGAACACCGGGGAGCTGTTTTTT. V and J are TRBV7-2 and TRBJ2-2; D is undetermined. The V gene's germline CDR1 is SGHTA and CDR2 FQGNSA. Trimming pared 5 bases from V and 1 base from J, leaving 14 bases between. CDR3 length: 16 residues. Together with reference TRBV7-2 and TRBJ2-2, the CDR3 gives the full variable domain: GAGVSQSPSNKVTEKGKDVELRCDPISGHTALYWYRQSLGQGLEFLIYFQGNSAPDKSGLPSDRFSAERTGGSVSTLTIQRTQQEDSAVYLCASSRPRGGNTGELFFGEGSRLTVL.

V and J are TRBV15 and TRBJ1-2; the D gene is possibly TRBD1 (6 bases). V was trimmed by 4 bases and J by 0 bases, leaving 9 bases between them. The CDR3 totals 14 residues. The germline CDR1 and CDR2 sequences are LNHNV and YYDKDF (reference sequence). In nucleotides, the CDR3 is TGTGCCACCAGCAAAGACAGGTCTAACTATGGCTACACCTTC. It codes for CATSKDRSNYGYTF.

V is TRBV6-5 and J is TRBJ2-2; TRBD2 aligns across 12 bases. The V gene's germline CDR1 is MNHEY and CDR2 SVGAGI. Unmatched junction bases numbered 2, after V lost 1 base and J lost 5 bases. The CDR3 is made up of 16 amino acids. The CDR3 coding sequence is TGTGCCAGCAGTTACTACGGGACTAGCGGGACCGGGGAGCTGTTTTTT. Translating it yields CASSYYGTSGTGELFF.

V gene TRBV6-4 combines with J gene TRBJ2-1, with 9 bases that match TRBD1. The CDR3 sequence is 12 residues long. Germline assignment: CDR1 MRHNA and CDR2 SNTAGT. Trimming took 8 bases from V and 13 from J; bases not matched to a gene: 9. CDR3 nucleotide sequence: TGTGCCAGCCGGGGACAGGGCCACGCACAGTTCTTC. Translation: CASRGQGHAQFF.

The genes are TRBV9 and TRBJ2-2; TRBD1 is a possible D gene (6 bases). V lost 0 bases to trimming and J lost 7 bases, with 10 bases between them. Germline V gene lookup returns CDR1 SGDLS and CDR2 YYNGEE. The CDR3 runs 14 residues. CDR3 loop: CASSVGQVDGELFF. CDR3 DNA sequence: TGTGCCAGCAGCGTAGGACAGGTTGACGGGGAGCTGTTTTTT.

The chain is built from TRBV7-2 and TRBJ2-5; the D is unclear. The CDR3 totals 13 residues. Trimming left V 0 bases short and J 5 bases short, with 7 bases between. Germline assignment: CDR1 SGHTA and CDR2 FQGNSA. The DNA for the CDR3 is TGTGCCAGCAGCTTAGCCCAGTTGGAGACCCAGTACTTC. It codes for CASSLAQLETQYF.

The chain couples TRBV7-2 to TRBJ1-6; D not resolved. V was cut by 4 bases and J by 2 bases, with 9 bases left in between. The germline CDR1 and CDR2 sequences are SGHTA and FQGNSA. This CDR3 has 15 residues. The CDR3 here is CASSSSLTYNSPLHF. The CDR3 DNA reads as TGTGCCAGCAGCTCGAGCCTCACCTATAATTCACCCCTCCACTTT.

In nucleotides, the CDR3 is TGTGCCAGCAGTTTAGAAGGGACATTACCCCAGCCCCAGCATTTT. Translating it yields CASSLEGTLPQPQHF. The rearrangement links TRBV27 to TRBJ1-5; TRBD1 is a possible D gene (6 bases). The germline CDR1 and CDR2 sequences are MNHEY and SMNVEV (reference sequence). V gave up 2 bases and J gave up 7 bases, with 15 bases separating them. The CDR3 covers 15 residues.

The chain employs TRBV5-1 and TRBJ2-7; a possible D gene is TRBD1 (6 bases). Per germline, CDR1 SGHRS and CDR2 YFSETQ. V was cut by 2 bases and J by 3 bases, with 12 bases left in between. CDR3 length: 14 amino acids. CDR3 coding DNA: TGCGCCAGCAGCTTATCAGGGGAAGGCTACGAGCAGTACTTC. It encodes CASSLSGEGYEQYF.

In DNA form, the CDR3 reads TGTGCCAGCAGCCGTATAACCACGACTACTAGCACAGATACGCAGTATTTT. Amino acid sequence: CASSRITTTTSTDTQYF. The chain combines TRBV13 with TRBJ2-3; weak D call: TRBD2 (5 bases). V lost 5 bases, J lost 0 bases, and 18 bases lay in between. The CDR3 extends over 17 amino acids. In germline, CDR1 is PRHDT, CDR2 FYEKMQ (reference sequence).

In regard to this clone: Mismatch with germline at one junction end may stem from a read error. The chain couples TRBV13 to TRBJ2-3, with 10 positions matching TRBD2. The germline CDR1 and CDR2 sequences are PRHDT and FYEKMQ (reference sequence). CDR3 size: 16 residues. The CDR3 here is CASSLGRSGGAFVANF. The CDR3 bases are TGTGCCAGCAGCTTGGGGCGCAGCGGGGGGGCCTTCGTGGCAAATTTT.

This chain links TRBV15 with TRBJ2-1, with 7 bases lining up with TRBD2. The trim removed 1 base at V and 5 bases at J, leaving 2 bases unmatched. CDR1 is LNHNV, CDR2 YYDKDF, per germline (reference sequence). The CDR3 contains 14 residues. DNA of the CDR3: TGTGCCACCAGCAGAGGGGACTACGACAATGAGCAGTTCTTC. Its protein product is CATSRGDYDNEQFF.

CDR3: CASSTGQGSGGYTF. DNA for the CDR3: TGTGCCAGCAGCACGGGACAGGGATCGGGTGGCTACACCTTC. This chain links TRBV6-6 with TRBJ1-2; the match to TRBD1 covers 9 bases. Germline-derived CDR1 and CDR2 are MNHNY and SVGAGI (reference sequence). V shed 6 bases, J shed 7 bases, and the junction held 9 bases outside the gene matches. The CDR3 covers 14 residues.

On this clone itself: The junction departs from the called germline gene at one end, perhaps through a read error. This sample includes further DNA sequences coding for the same CDR3. V is TRBV15 and J is TRBJ1-5; D is possibly TRBD1 (6 bases). This CDR3 region has 18 residues. Germline V CDR1 and CDR2: LNHNV, YYDKDF (reference sequence). The CDR3 loop reads CATSRDFWTEYSNQPQHF. CDR3 nucleotides: TGCGCCACCAGCAGAGATTTTTGGACAGAATATAGCAATCAGCCCCAGCATTTT.

V and J are TRBV5-6 and TRBJ2-5, with 8 nucleotides matching TRBD1. The DNA matches TRBJ2-7 better at its end, which makes the J call doubtful. This CDR3 comprises 16 residues. Germline V gives CDR1 SGHDT, CDR2 YYEEEE. The CDR3 sequence: CASSLAGGAGSYEQYF. The CDR3 DNA is TGTGCCAGCAGCTTGGCAGGGGGCGCTGGGTCCTACGAGCAGTACTTC.

Concerning this clone itself: This same CDR3 is encoded by further DNA sequences in the sample. This sequence joins TRBV7-6 and TRBJ2-3; a possible D gene is TRBD1 (6 bases). The germline CDR1 and CDR2 sequences are SGHVS and FNYEAQ. CDR3 length: 15 residues. V was trimmed by 0 bases and J by 0 bases, leaving 7 bases between them. CDR3 amino acids: CASSLAGASTDTQYF. The CDR3, as DNA: TGTGCCAGCAGCTTAGCGGGGGCCAGCACAGATACGCAGTATTTT.

The genes are TRBV4-3 and TRBJ2-3; D is possibly TRBD2 (5 bases). The CDR3 loop spans 16 amino acids. Germline V CDR1 and CDR2: LGHNA, YSLEER. Deletions cut 3 bases from V and 2 bases from J, with 15 bases between. The CDR3 bases are TGCGCCAGCAGCCACGACCGTGAGAGGGTCACAGATACGCAGTATTTT. This encodes CASSHDRERVTDTQYF.

The chain combines TRBV7-2 with TRBJ2-1, with TRBD2 matching 11 bases. Germline V lookup: CDR1 SGHTA, CDR2 FQGNSA. CDR3 size: 17 residues. The J segment lost 9 bases and the V segment lost 4 bases, leaving 14 bases of the junction unmatched. The CDR3: CASSSRGRTSGSIEQFF. The CDR3 nucleotides read TGTGCCAGCAGCTCCCGAGGGAGAACTAGCGGGAGTATTGAGCAGTTCTTC. Full variable domain (remainder filled in from reference TRBV7-2 and TRBJ2-1): GAGVSQSPSNKVTEKGKDVELRCDPISGHTALYWYRQSLGQGLEFLIYFQGNSAPDKSGLPSDRFSAERTGGSVSTLTIQRTQQEDSAVYLCASSSRGRTSGSIEQFFGPGTRLTVL.